This T cell receptor (beta chain) derives from a study of T cell responses to AZD1222 COVID-19 vaccine. The study's findings and limits: Vaccine-related CD4 TCRs covered spike, predominating at 160-218 and 743-854. Females outnumbered males among donors, who were mostly white British; clonal diversity was possibly underestimated. Just a handful of AZD1222 recipients tested seropositive at baseline.

In germline, CDR1 is KGHDR, CDR2 SFDVKD. V dropped 3 bases and J dropped 0; count of bases not matched to a gene: 3. CDR3 length equals 17 residues. This clone was recorded a few times. Its antigen is currently unknown. Produced via immunoSEQ multiplex PCR; TCRdb's table is partial and in-frame only. This table holds more than 70,000 clones, 65% to 90% found once. This material consisted of peripheral blood, taken on day 0 of AZD1222 vaccination. The clonotype was recovered from an adult in good health. The chain combines TRBV24-1 with TRBJ1-6; 8 bases align to TRBD1. The CDR3 sequence is CATSDLGQGSYNSPLHF. CDR3 DNA: TGTGCCACCAGTGATCTCGGACAGGGCTCCTATAATTCACCCCTCCACTTT.